Described below is a single T cell receptor (beta chain) sequence and its context. This clonotype was detected ten times or more. There is no known antigen for this receptor. Per-base quality was not reported, and no clone a single base away is much larger than it. Library construction relied on multiplex PCR. Sequencing was carried out with an Illumina HiSeq 4000. TCR beta libraries were built with iRepertoire HTBI primers and Arm-PCR amplification of CDR3 regions. PCR products were gel purified before sequencing. The authors' pipeline ran thus. A total of around 59 TRBV and 14 TRBJ segments were identified across samples and were used for gene usage analysis of CDR3 amino acid clonotypes. COPE and FqMerger were used to merge the filtered high-quality paired reads into contigs. BLAST was used to align contigs to the IMGT TRBV, TRBD and TRBJ reference genes, and CDR3 was defined following IMGT. Any clonotype with a frequency above 0.1% was classified as a highly expanded clone. Shannon entropy was used to measure repertoire diversity, and the Gini coefficient was used to measure V-J evenness. Clonotypes shared by more than one individual were considered public. The public reads were run again by TCRdb, first through fastp at Q25 and then through MiXCR, and only productive beta chains were kept. Identical CDR3 protein sequences are pooled into one entry, listed with their most common genes and DNA. These V and J calls rely on TCRdb rather than the paper's analysis. This sample comprises a few hundred thousand distinct CDR3 sequences, around 22% of them detected only once. About a quarter of the sample rests with the top ten.

This specimen comes from a study of regulatory T cells in long-lasting Graves disease (dated by TCRdb to the early 2020s). Turning to the overall study: Persistent Graves' disease was defined as antithyroid drug treatment for over 5 years with persistently positive TSH receptor autoantibodies. Persistent Graves' disease patients were compared with newly diagnosed Graves' disease patients by peripheral blood TCR sequencing and RNA sequencing. Persistent Graves' disease patients in the clinical cohort had taken antithyroid drugs for approximately 9.5 years on average. The study was registered as a clinical trial and conducted in China. A total of about 35 samples underwent TCR sequencing, from about 13 patients with persistent Graves' disease and around 20 patients with newly diagnosed Graves' disease. Paper-wide results and their limitations: Patients with persistent disease shared more public clonotypes (around 2,700) than newly diagnosed patients did (approximately 970). Compared with newly diagnosed patients, persistent Graves' disease patients had lower TCR Shannon entropy and fewer highly expanded clones, which suggests clonal expansion. The authors noted that the small sample size was a limitation that may lower accuracy. Persistent disease showed preferential use of TRBV28, TRBJ1-2 and TRBJ2-5, whereas newly diagnosed disease favored TRBV20-1 and TRBJ2-1. Only peripheral blood was studied, because thyroid tissue, the primary lesion, was inaccessible. Sequencing and analysis were restricted to the TCR beta chain.

Interpreted using the paper, the time point label stands for: persistent/refractory GD, antithyroid drugs over 5 years with positive TRAb. RNA was extracted from PBMCs in TRIzol for both TCR sequencing and RNA sequencing. The diagnosis of Graves' disease followed American Thyroid Association guidelines. The patients came from an endocrinology department in Xi'an, China. Each patient gave approximately 8.8 milliliters of peripheral blood, collected in an EDTA anticoagulant tube. PBMCs were isolated by Ficoll Paque Plus density gradient separation without further T cell sorting. An Agilent 2100 Bioanalyzer and agarose gel were used to assess RNA quality, and a NanoDrop 2000 was used to measure RNA concentration. Measured from the cysteine to the phenylalanine, the CDR3 is 15 residues long. The retained sequence is limited to the CDR3, 45 bases, with the frame set at the first base. The trim is 0 bases for V and 6 bases for J, with a gap of 15 bases between the germline ends. CDR1 and CDR2, looked up from the germline V gene (reference sequence), are GTSNPN and SVGIG.

The material was peripheral blood mononuclear cells (PBMCs), obtained when the disease was refractory, from a patient treated with antithyroid drugs. The chain employs TRBV30 and TRBJ1-5, and possibly TRBD1, on 6 matching bases. The clonotype originates from a female donor with Graves disease. This receptor carries the CDR3 CAWSVGQGRVQPQHF. DNA sequence: TGTGCCTGGAGTGTCGGGCAGGGGCGGGTTCAGCCCCAGCATTTT.